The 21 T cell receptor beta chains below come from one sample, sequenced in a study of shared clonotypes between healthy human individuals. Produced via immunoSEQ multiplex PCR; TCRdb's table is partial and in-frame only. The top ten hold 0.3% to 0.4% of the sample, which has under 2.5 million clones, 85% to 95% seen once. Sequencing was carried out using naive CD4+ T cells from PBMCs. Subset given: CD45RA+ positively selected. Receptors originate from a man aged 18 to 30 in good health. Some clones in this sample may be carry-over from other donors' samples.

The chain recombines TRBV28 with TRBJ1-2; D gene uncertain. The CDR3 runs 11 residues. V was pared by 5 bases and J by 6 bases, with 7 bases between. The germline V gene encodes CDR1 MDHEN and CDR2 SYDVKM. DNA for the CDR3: TGTGCCAGCAGTCATAGGGATGGCTACACCTTC. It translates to CASSHRDGYTF.

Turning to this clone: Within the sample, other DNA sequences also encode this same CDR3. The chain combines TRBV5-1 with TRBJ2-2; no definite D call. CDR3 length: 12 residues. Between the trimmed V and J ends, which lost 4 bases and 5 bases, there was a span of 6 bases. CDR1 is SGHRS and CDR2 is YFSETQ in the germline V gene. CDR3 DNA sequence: TGCGCCAGCAGCCCTTCAACCGGGGAGCTGTTTTTT. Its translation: CASSPSTGELFF.

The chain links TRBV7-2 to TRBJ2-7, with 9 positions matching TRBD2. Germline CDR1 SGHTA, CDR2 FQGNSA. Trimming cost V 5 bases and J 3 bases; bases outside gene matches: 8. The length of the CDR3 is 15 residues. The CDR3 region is CASSGPRLADYEQYF. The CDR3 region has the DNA TGTGCCAGCAGCGGCCCCCGACTAGCGGACTACGAGCAGTACTTC.

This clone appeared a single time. The CDR3 coding sequence is TGTGCCAGCATCCCGACTAGCGGGAGCTCCGGGGAGCTGTTTTTT. The encoded protein is CASIPTSGSSGELFF. The chain uses TRBV5-5 and TRBJ2-2; 12 bases line up with TRBD2. CDR1 and CDR2 (germline): SGHKS, YYEKEE (reference sequence). V shed 6 bases, J shed 6 bases, and the junction held 6 bases outside the gene matches. The CDR3 contains 15 residues.

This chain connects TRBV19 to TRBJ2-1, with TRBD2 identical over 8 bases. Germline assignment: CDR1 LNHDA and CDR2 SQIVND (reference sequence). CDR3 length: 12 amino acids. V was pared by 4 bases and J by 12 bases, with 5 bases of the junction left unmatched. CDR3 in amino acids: CASSTERERQFF. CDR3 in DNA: TGTGCCAGTAGTACCGAGCGGGAGAGGCAGTTCTTC. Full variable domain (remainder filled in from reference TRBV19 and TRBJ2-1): DGGITQSPKYLFRKEGQNVTLSCEQNLNHDAMYWYRQDPGQGLRLIYYSQIVNDFQKGDIAEGYSVSREKKESFPLTVTSAQKNPTAFYLCASSTERERQFFGPGTRLTVL.

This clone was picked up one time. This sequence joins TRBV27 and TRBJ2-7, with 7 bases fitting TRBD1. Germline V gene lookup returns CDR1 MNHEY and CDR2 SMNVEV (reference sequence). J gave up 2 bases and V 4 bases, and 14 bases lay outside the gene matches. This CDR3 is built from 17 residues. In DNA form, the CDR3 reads TGTGCCAGCAGTTCCACATTCAGGGGGAAGTCGACCTACGAGCAGTACTTC. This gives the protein CASSSTFRGKSTYEQYF.

CDR3 nucleotide sequence: TGTGCCAGCAGCGCACAGGGGACCCTTAATGAAAAACTGTTTTTT. This sequence encodes CASSAQGTLNEKLFF. The V call is TRBV7-2, the J call TRBJ1-4; TRBD1 matches 7 bases. The junction had 7 bases not matched to a gene; V was cut back by 5 bases and J by 4 bases. This CDR3 region has 15 residues. CDR1 and CDR2 from the germline V gene are SGHTA and FQGNSA.

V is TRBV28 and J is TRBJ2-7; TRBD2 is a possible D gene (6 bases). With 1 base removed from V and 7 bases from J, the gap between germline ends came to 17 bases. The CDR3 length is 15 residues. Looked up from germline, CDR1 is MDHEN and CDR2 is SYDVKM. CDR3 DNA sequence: TGTGCCAGCAGTTTATCCCGGAGGGGCTGGGGGGAGCAGTACTTC. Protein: CASSLSRRGWGEQYF.

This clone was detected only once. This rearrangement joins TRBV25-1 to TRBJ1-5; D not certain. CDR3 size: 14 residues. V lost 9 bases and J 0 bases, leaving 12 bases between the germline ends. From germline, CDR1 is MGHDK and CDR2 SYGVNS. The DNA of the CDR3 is TGTGCCAGTTCAAATCTAGGTAGCAATCAGCCCCAGCATTTT. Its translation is CASSNLGSNQPQHF.

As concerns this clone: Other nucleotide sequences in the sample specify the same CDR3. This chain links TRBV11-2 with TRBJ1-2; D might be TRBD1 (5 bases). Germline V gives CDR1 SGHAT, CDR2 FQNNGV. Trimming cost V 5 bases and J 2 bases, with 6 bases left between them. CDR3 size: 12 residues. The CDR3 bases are TGTGCCAGCAGCCCAGGGAACTATGGCTACACCTTC. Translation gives CASSPGNYGYTF.

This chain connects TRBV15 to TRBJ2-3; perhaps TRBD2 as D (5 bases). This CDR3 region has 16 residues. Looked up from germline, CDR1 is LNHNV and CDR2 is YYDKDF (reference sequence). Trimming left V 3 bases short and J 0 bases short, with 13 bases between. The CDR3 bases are TGTGCCACCAGCAGGTCGGTTAGGACTAGCACAGATACGCAGTATTTT. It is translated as CATSRSVRTSTDTQYF.

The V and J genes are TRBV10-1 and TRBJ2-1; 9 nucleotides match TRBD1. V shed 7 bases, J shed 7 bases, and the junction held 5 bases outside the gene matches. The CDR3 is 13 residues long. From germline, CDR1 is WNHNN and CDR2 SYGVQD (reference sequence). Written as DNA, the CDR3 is TGCGCCAGCAAGGGGACAGGGCTTAATGAGCAGTTCTTC. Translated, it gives CASKGTGLNEQFF.

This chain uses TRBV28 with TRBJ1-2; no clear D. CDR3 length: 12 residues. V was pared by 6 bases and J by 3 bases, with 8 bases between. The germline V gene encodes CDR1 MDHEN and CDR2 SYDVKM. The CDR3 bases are TGTGCCAGCAGGGGAGTACACTATGGCTACACCTTC. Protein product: CASRGVHYGYTF.

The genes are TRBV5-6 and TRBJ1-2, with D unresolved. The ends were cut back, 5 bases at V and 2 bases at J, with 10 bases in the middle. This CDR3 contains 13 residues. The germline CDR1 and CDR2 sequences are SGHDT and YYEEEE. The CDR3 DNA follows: TGTGCCAGCAGGATTACAGCGAACTATGGCTACACCTTC. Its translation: CASRITANYGYTF.

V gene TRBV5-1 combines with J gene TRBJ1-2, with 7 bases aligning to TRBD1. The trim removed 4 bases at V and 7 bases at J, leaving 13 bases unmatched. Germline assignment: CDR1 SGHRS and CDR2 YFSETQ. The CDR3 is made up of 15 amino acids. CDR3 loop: CASSGGTADSVGYTF. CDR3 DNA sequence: TGCGCCAGCAGCGGCGGGACAGCCGATAGTGTTGGCTACACCTTC.

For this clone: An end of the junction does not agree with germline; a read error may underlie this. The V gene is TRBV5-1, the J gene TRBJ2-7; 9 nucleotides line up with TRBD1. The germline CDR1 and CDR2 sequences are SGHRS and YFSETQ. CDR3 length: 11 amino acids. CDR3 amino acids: CASSFGQGQHF. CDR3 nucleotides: TGCGCCAGCAGCTTTGGACAGGGGCAGCACTTC.

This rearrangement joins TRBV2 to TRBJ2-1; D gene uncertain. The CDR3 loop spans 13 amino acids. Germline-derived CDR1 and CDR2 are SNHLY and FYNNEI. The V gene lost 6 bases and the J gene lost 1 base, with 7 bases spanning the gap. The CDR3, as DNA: TGTGCCAGCAGCGGGCTATCCTACAATGAGCAGTTCTTC. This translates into CASSGLSYNEQFF. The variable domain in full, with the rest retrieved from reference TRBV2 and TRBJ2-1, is EPEVTQTPSHQVTQMGQEVILRCVPISNHLYFYWYRQILGQKVEFLVSFYNNEISEKSEIFDDQFSVERPDGSNFTLKIRSTKLEDSAMYFCASSGLSYNEQFFGPGTRLTVL.

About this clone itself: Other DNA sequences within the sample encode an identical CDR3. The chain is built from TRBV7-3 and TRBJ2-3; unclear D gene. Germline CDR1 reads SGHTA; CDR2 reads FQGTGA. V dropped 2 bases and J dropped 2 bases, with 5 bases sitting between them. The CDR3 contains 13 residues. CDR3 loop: CASSLRPTDTQYF. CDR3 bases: TGTGCCAGCAGCTTACGACCCACAGATACGCAGTATTTT. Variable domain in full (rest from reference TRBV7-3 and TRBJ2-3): GAGVSQTPSNKVTEKGKYVELRCDPISGHTALYWYRQSLGQGPEFLIYFQGTGAADDSGLPNDRFFAVRPEGSVSTLKIQRTERGDSAVYLCASSLRPTDTQYFGPGTRLTVL.

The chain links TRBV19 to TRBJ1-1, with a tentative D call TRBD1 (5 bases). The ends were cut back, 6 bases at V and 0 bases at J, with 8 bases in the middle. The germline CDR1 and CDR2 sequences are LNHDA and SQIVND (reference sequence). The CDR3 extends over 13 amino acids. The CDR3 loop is CASRGHLNTEAFF. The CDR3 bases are TGTGCCAGTAGAGGACATTTGAACACTGAAGCTTTCTTT.

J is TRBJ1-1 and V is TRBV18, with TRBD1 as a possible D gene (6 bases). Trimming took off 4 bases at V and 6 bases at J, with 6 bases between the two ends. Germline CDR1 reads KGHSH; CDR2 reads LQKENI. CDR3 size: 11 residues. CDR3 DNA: TGTGCCAGCTCACAGGGGGCTGAAGCTTTCTTT. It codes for CASSQGAEAFF.

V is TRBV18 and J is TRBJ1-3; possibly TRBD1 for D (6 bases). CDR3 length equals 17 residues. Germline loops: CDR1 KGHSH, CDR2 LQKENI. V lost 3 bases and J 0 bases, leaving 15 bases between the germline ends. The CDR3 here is CASSPLTGTFSGNTIYF. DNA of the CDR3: TGTGCCAGCTCACCCCTAACCGGGACATTCTCTGGAAACACCATATATTTT.